These 31 T cell receptor beta chains came from one sample sequenced in a study of blood T cell repertoires in COVID-19. The method was immunoSEQ multiplex PCR; TCRdb's version includes in-frame clones alone and lacks a portion of them. The table records some 200,000 clones, approximately 82% of them present only once. Specimen: peripheral blood. The receptors were gathered from a human donor in a cohort sampled during active COVID-19.

This chain links TRBV9 with TRBJ2-3, with D possibly TRBD2 on 5 matching bases. This CDR3 is 15 amino acids long. From germline, CDR1 is SGDLS and CDR2 YYNGEE. Trimming removed 0 bases at V and 1 base at J, with 9 bases between. CDR3 sequence: CASSVGREGTDTQYF. In nucleotides, the CDR3 is TGTGCCAGCAGCGTAGGACGGGAAGGCACAGATACGCAGTATTTT.

The V call is TRBV4-2, the J call TRBJ2-7; D might be TRBD2 (5 bases). The CDR3 is made up of 13 amino acids. Per germline, CDR1 LGHNA and CDR2 YNFKEQ. Deletions cut 3 bases from V and 6 bases from J, with 12 bases between. CDR3 nucleotide sequence: TGTGCCAGCAGCCACCCAACTAGGACCGAGCAGTACTTC. It encodes CASSHPTRTEQYF.

This clone was seen just once. V gene TRBV28 combines with J gene TRBJ1-2; D gene ambiguous. Looked up from germline, CDR1 is MDHEN and CDR2 is SYDVKM. The CDR3 covers 12 residues. The germline V and J ends were trimmed by 7 bases and 3 bases, with 9 bases remaining between them. DNA for the CDR3: TGTGCCAGCAACGAGGTTCACTATGGCTACACCTTC. Its protein is CASNEVHYGYTF.

This chain links TRBV6-5 with TRBJ2-7; D is ambiguous. The CDR3 loop spans 15 amino acids. The germline V gene encodes CDR1 MNHEY and CDR2 SVGAGI. Trimming took off 6 bases at V and 2 bases at J, with 17 bases between the two ends. The CDR3 reads CASSLLADGAYEQYF. Written as DNA, the CDR3 is TGTGCCAGCAGCCTCCTCGCCGACGGAGCCTACGAGCAGTACTTC.

The rearrangement uses TRBV19 and TRBJ2-7; TRBD2 agrees at 8 bases. Germline V CDR1 and CDR2: LNHDA, SQIVND (reference sequence). The ends lost 7 bases at V and 6 bases at J; junction bases unmatched: 14. The CDR3 is 15 residues long. The CDR3 region is CASTSSESGSGEQYF. CDR3 coding DNA: TGTGCCAGTACCTCAAGTGAGAGCGGGAGCGGCGAGCAGTACTTC.

The J gene is TRBJ2-1, the V gene TRBV7-8; 11 bases are shared with TRBD2. The V and J ends lost 1 base and 3 bases, in that order; junction bases with no gene match: 8. The CDR3 is 18 amino acids. CDR1 and CDR2 from the germline V gene are SGHVS and FQNEAQ. The CDR3: CASSLGLAGGQFYNEQFF. For the CDR3, the DNA is TGTGCCAGCAGCTTAGGGCTAGCGGGAGGCCAATTCTACAATGAGCAGTTCTTC.

This chain links TRBV18 with TRBJ2-5; 7 bases are a match to TRBD1. CDR1 KGHSH and CDR2 LQKENI come from the germline V gene. This CDR3 region has 14 residues. The junction had 6 bases not matched to a gene; V was cut back by 3 bases and J by 5 bases. DNA of the CDR3: TGTGCCAGCTCACCGTCAGGGGGACGGGAGACCCAGTACTTC. The encoded protein is CASSPSGGRETQYF.

The chain uses TRBV12-3 or TRBV12-4 and TRBJ2-7; 7 bases fit TRBD2. CDR3 length: 13 residues. With 7 bases clipped from V and 9 bases from J, the junction kept 12 bases outside the gene matches. The CDR3 here is CASTRGREGRQYF. The CDR3, as DNA: TGTGCCAGCACCCGGGGCAGGGAGGGAAGGCAGTACTTC.

J is TRBJ2-7 and V is TRBV4-2; 8 bases are shared with TRBD1. Trimming at V came to 4 bases and at J to 2 bases, leaving 13 bases not matched to a gene. The CDR3 runs 17 residues. Germline V lookup: CDR1 LGHNA, CDR2 YNFKEQ. This CDR3 is CASSRHSPGQEPYEQYF. The DNA for the CDR3 is TGTGCCAGCAGCCGCCATTCTCCGGGACAGGAGCCCTACGAGCAGTACTTC.

The rearrangement joins TRBV2 to TRBJ2-3; TRBD1 agrees at 12 bases. CDR1 SNHLY and CDR2 FYNNEI come from the germline V gene. The CDR3 has 15 amino acids. Trimming at V came to 5 bases and at J to 4 bases, leaving 4 bases not matched to a gene. CDR3 sequence reads: CASSRDRGRADTQYF. CDR3 nucleotide sequence: TGTGCCAGCAGTCGGGACAGGGGGCGCGCAGATACGCAGTATTTT. The whole variable domain, filled in from reference TRBV2 and TRBJ2-3, reads EPEVTQTPSHQVTQMGQEVILRCVPISNHLYFYWYRQILGQKVEFLVSFYNNEISEKSEIFDDQFSVERPDGSNFTLKIRSTKLEDSAMYFCASSRDRGRADTQYFGPGTRLTVL.

The chain is built from TRBV11-2 and TRBJ2-7, with D possibly matching TRBD1 (6 bases). The germline V gene encodes CDR1 SGHAT and CDR2 FQNNGV. The V end was cut by 1 base, the J end by 7 bases, with 17 bases between. The CDR3 runs to 15 residues. CDR3 in DNA: TGTGCCAGCAGCTTAGTCCCGGACAGCAGTACTGAGCAGTACTTC. This codes for CASSLVPDSSTEQYF.

There are a few counts of this clone. J is TRBJ1-3 and V is TRBV3-1 (or the pseudogene TRBV3-2); D call uncertain. CDR3 length: 14 residues. Per germline, CDR1 LGHDT and CDR2 YNNKEL (reference sequence). V dropped 4 bases and J dropped 0 bases, with 7 bases sitting between them. This CDR3 is CASSPRDSGNTIYF. The CDR3 DNA reads as TGTGCCAGCAGCCCCCGGGACTCTGGAAACACCATATATTTT.

This chain joins TRBV9 and TRBJ2-3; no definite D call. The CDR3 is 15 residues long. The germline V gene has CDR1 SGDLS and CDR2 YYNGEE. V lost 0 bases to trimming and J lost 1 base, with 9 bases between them. The CDR3: CASSVGSAGTDTQYF. CDR3 DNA sequence: TGTGCCAGCAGCGTAGGAAGCGCAGGCACAGATACGCAGTATTTT.

The rearrangement links TRBV5-1 to TRBJ2-3, with a tentative D call TRBD1 (5 bases). Germline V CDR1 and CDR2: SGHRS, YFSETQ. V lost 4 bases, J lost 2 bases, and 14 bases lay in between. The CDR3 spans 15 residues. The CDR3 sequence is CASSPKGAYTDTQYF. DNA of the CDR3: TGCGCCAGCAGCCCGAAAGGGGCCTACACAGATACGCAGTATTTT.

The chain carries TRBV3-1 (or the pseudogene TRBV3-2) and TRBJ2-7; 8 positions match TRBD2. This CDR3 region has 16 residues. Trimming at V came to 4 bases and at J to 0 bases, leaving 8 bases not matched to a gene. Germline V gene data show CDR1 as LGHDT and CDR2 as YNNKEL (reference sequence). CDR3 bases: TGTGCCAGCAGCCTCCACGTCGGGAGGGACTCCTACGAGCAGTACTTC. This translates into CASSLHVGRDSYEQYF.

The rearrangement links TRBV5-1 to TRBJ2-7; D not resolved. Germline V gene data show CDR1 as SGHRS and CDR2 as YFSETQ. V shed 2 bases and J shed 7 bases, with 10 bases lying between them. The CDR3 covers 12 residues. Written as DNA, the CDR3 is TGCGCCAGCAGCTTCATAACAGATGAGCAGTACTTC. Its protein is CASSFITDEQYF.

The chain couples TRBV19 to TRBJ2-4; TRBD1 matches at 7 bases. This CDR3 has 16 amino acids. With V trimmed by 3 bases and J by 0 bases, 5 bases remained unmatched. CDR1 and CDR2 from the germline V gene are LNHDA and SQIVND (reference sequence). The chain's CDR3 is CASSIGTGAAKNIQYF. In DNA, the CDR3 is TGTGCCAGTAGTATTGGTACAGGGGCAGCCAAAAACATTCAGTACTTC.

V is TRBV28 and J is TRBJ2-5; tentative D call: TRBD2 (6 bases). CDR1 is MDHEN, CDR2 SYDVKM, per germline. V shed 5 bases and J shed 3 bases, with 16 bases lying between them. The CDR3 consists of 15 residues. The CDR3 DNA reads TGTGCCAGCAGTCCCCGGGGTGGCGGGAAAGAGACCCAGTACTTC. It specifies CASSPRGGGKETQYF.

The CDR3 nucleotides read TGTGCCAGCAGCTTGGCCGGACTAGCGGGGTATACGCAGTATTTT. Protein: CASSLAGLAGYTQYF. The chain couples TRBV5-5 to TRBJ2-3; 12 nucleotides align to TRBD2. This CDR3 contains 15 residues. Germline values: CDR1 SGHKS, CDR2 YYEKEE (reference sequence). With V trimmed by 0 bases and J by 7 bases, 3 bases remained unmatched.

This chain links TRBV7-2 with TRBJ1-3; no definite D call. This CDR3 is 15 amino acids long. V shed 1 base and J shed 1 base, with 8 bases lying between them. Looked up from germline, CDR1 is SGHTA and CDR2 is FQGNSA. The CDR3 bases are TGTGCCAGCAGCTTAGATACCGGTTCTGGAAACACCATATATTTT. The encoded protein is CASSLDTGSGNTIYF.

The J gene is TRBJ2-7, the V gene TRBV7-6, with TRBD1 identical over 8 bases. Losses at the gene ends were 1 base for V and 0 bases for J; bases not matched to a gene: 8. This CDR3 has 17 residues. Germline V gene sequence: CDR1 SGHVS, CDR2 FNYEAQ. CDR3 in amino acids: CASSLVGTGPLSYEQYF. CDR3 nucleotides: TGTGCCAGCAGCTTAGTGGGGACAGGACCCCTCTCCTACGAGCAGTACTTC.

The chain recombines TRBV5-1 with TRBJ1-1, with D unresolved. Germline-derived CDR1 and CDR2 are SGHRS and YFSETQ. V was clipped by 3 bases and J by 5 bases, with 14 bases between them. This CDR3 region has 14 residues. For the CDR3, the DNA is TGCGCCAGCAGCTCCCCGGGGAAGGGAACTGAAGCTTTCTTT. Translation gives CASSSPGKGTEAFF.

This chain uses TRBV15 with TRBJ2-3; no clear D. Germline lookup yields CDR1 LNHNV and CDR2 YYDKDF (reference sequence). CDR3 size: 15 residues. V was clipped by 6 bases and J by 2 bases, with 15 bases between them. DNA of the CDR3: TGTGCCACCAGTAGGCACAGCAACAACACAGATACGCAGTATTTT. As protein: CATSRHSNNTDTQYF.

There are a few counts of this clone. The rearrangement uses TRBV9 and TRBJ1-1; 8 nucleotides agree with TRBD1. CDR1 is SGDLS, CDR2 YYNGEE, per germline. This CDR3 is built from 14 residues. Trimming took 3 bases from V and 11 from J; bases not matched to a gene: 12. CDR3 sequence (DNA): TGTGCCAGCAGCGGACCCCCTTTACAGGGGGGGGCTTTCTTT. It yields the protein CASSGPPLQGGAFF.

The gene calls are TRBV2 and TRBJ2-3; 10 bases map to TRBD2. V was pared by 7 bases and J by 1 base, with 2 bases of the junction left unmatched. CDR1 and CDR2 from the germline V gene are SNHLY and FYNNEI. CDR3 length: 14 amino acids. The CDR3 DNA reads as TGTGCCAGCAACCTAGCGGGGGGCACAGATACGCAGTATTTT. It is translated as CASNLAGGTDTQYF.

The V gene is TRBV28, the J gene TRBJ2-7; TRBD1 agrees at 9 bases. CDR1 is MDHEN, CDR2 SYDVKM, per germline. V trimming: 8 bases; J trimming: 4 bases; junction bases outside the gene matches: 12. The CDR3 loop spans 15 amino acids. The CDR3 reads CASVGAGQGTYEQYF. The CDR3 nucleotides are TGTGCCAGCGTGGGGGCGGGACAGGGTACTTACGAGCAGTACTTC.

The chain couples TRBV7-6 to TRBJ1-2; 8 bases are shared with TRBD1. V trimming: 4 bases; J trimming: 3 bases; junction bases outside the gene matches: 4. The CDR3 is made up of 14 amino acids. Germline loops: CDR1 SGHVS, CDR2 FNYEAQ. The DNA of the CDR3 is TGTGCCAGCAGCTCAGGACAGGGCCACTATGGCTACACCTTC. Its protein is CASSSGQGHYGYTF. The whole variable domain, remainder taken from reference TRBV7-6 and TRBJ1-2, is GAGVSQSPRYKVTKRGQDVALRCDPISGHVSLYWYRQALGQGPEFLTYFNYEAQQDKSGLPNDRFSAERPEGSISTLTIQRTEQRDSAMYRCASSSGQGHYGYTFGSGTRLTVV.

The chain combines TRBV29-1 with TRBJ2-7; D not resolved. CDR1 is SQVTM, CDR2 ANQGSEA, per germline. V lost 4 bases, J lost 1 base, and 11 bases lay in between. The CDR3 loop spans 13 amino acids. CDR3 sequence: CSVGRDLSYEQYF. The CDR3 DNA sequence: TGCAGCGTTGGTCGAGACTTATCCTACGAGCAGTACTTC.

This clone was counted between two and nine times. This rearrangement joins TRBV2 to TRBJ2-7; maybe TRBD1 (5 bases). The germline gives CDR1 SNHLY, CDR2 FYNNEI. The CDR3 extends over 14 amino acids. Trimming shortened V by 7 bases and J by 1 base, and 14 bases separated the two germline ends. CDR3 in amino acids: CASIPTGVSYEQYF. In DNA, the CDR3 is TGTGCCAGCATCCCTACAGGAGTTTCCTACGAGCAGTACTTC.

V gene TRBV27 combines with J gene TRBJ2-7, with TRBD1 as a possible D gene (5 bases). Germline V gives CDR1 MNHEY, CDR2 SMNVEV (reference sequence). V was cut by 2 bases and J by 0 bases, with 8 bases left in between. The CDR3 covers 14 residues. Here the CDR3 DNA reads TGTGCCAGCAGTTTAAGGACAAGCTCCTACGAGCAGTACTTC. This encodes CASSLRTSSYEQYF.

The chain uses TRBV27 and TRBJ1-6, with 7 nucleotides matching TRBD1. There are 15 residues in the CDR3. CDR1 is MNHEY, CDR2 SMNVEV, per germline (reference sequence). Losses at the gene ends were 4 bases for V and 4 bases for J; bases not matched to a gene: 4. The CDR3 nucleotides read TGTGCCAGCAGTTACGGACAGGCTTATAATTCACCCCTCCACTTT. Translating it yields CASSYGQAYNSPLHF.